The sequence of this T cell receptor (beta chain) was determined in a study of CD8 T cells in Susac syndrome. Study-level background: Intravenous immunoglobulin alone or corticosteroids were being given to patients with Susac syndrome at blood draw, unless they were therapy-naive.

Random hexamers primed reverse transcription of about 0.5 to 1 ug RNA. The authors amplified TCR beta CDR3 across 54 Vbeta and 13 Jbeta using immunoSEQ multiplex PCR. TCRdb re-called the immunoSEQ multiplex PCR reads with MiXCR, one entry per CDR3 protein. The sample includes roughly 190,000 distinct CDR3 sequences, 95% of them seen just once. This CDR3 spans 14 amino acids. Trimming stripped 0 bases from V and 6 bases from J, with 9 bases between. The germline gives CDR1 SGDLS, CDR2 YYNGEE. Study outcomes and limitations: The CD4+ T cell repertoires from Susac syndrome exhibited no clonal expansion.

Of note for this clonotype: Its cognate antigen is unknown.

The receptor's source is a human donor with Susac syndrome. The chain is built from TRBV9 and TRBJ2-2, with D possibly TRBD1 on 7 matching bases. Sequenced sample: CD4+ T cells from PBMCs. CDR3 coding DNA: TGTGCCAGCAGCGTAGCCAGGGGGGCCGGGGAGCTGTTTTTT. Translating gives CASSVARGAGELFF.